These 23 T cell receptor beta chains originate from one sample sequenced in a study of Ad26.COV2.S vaccination and SARS-CoV-2 variants. Noted treatment: roughly 19 received Ad26.COV2.S at low or high dose, single or two shots; 5 received placebo; per-sample allocation not given. On day 63 after the first injection, vaccine and placebo recipients gave samples. Some clones are missing from TCRdb's copy, which holds only in-frame ones; the method was immunoSEQ multiplex PCR. The profile shows hundreds of thousands of clones, roughly 87% of them singletons. The material sequenced was peripheral blood, taken in a trial of Ad26.COV2.S vaccine versus placebo. These receptors were obtained from a person between 18 and 59 years old who received the Ad26.COV2.S COVID-19 vaccine or a placebo.

As for this clone: The same CDR3 is also encoded by other DNA sequences in this sample. This chain connects TRBV24-1 to TRBJ2-5; TRBD1 matches at 9 bases. Looked up from germline, CDR1 is KGHDR and CDR2 is SFDVKD. Losses at the gene ends were 3 bases for V and 4 bases for J; bases not matched to a gene: 5. This CDR3 contains 15 residues. The CDR3 here is CATSDPQGAGETQYF. The CDR3 coding sequence is TGTGCCACCAGTGATCCACAGGGGGCCGGAGAGACCCAGTACTTC.

V and J are TRBV24-1 and TRBJ2-1; D not certain. From germline, CDR1 is KGHDR and CDR2 SFDVKD. The germline V and J ends were trimmed by 3 bases and 2 bases, with 7 bases remaining between them. The CDR3 covers 14 residues. The chain's CDR3 is CATSDTYAYNEQFF. For the CDR3, the DNA is TGTGCCACCAGTGATACGTACGCCTACAATGAGCAGTTCTTC.

The rearrangement links TRBV18 to TRBJ1-3, with D perhaps matching TRBD1 (5 bases). Deletions cut 5 bases from V and 0 bases from J, with 5 bases between. The CDR3 has 13 amino acids. Germline V gives CDR1 KGHSH, CDR2 LQKENI. The CDR3 here is CASSGGSGNTIYF. For the CDR3, the DNA is TGTGCCAGCTCAGGGGGCTCTGGAAACACCATATATTTT. Full variable domain (outside the CDR3, taken from reference TRBV18 and TRBJ1-3): NAGVMQNPRHLVRRRGQEARLRCSPMKGHSHVYWYRQLPEEGLKFMVYLQKENIIDESGMPKERFSAEFPKEGPSILRIQQVVRGDSAAYFCASSGGSGNTIYFGEGSWLTVV.

The V gene is TRBV29-1, the J gene TRBJ2-3; 8 positions match TRBD2. The CDR3 sequence is 15 residues long. Unmatched junction bases numbered 7, after V lost 1 base and J lost 4 bases. CDR1 and CDR2 from the germline V gene are SQVTM and ANQGSEA. Here the CDR3 DNA reads TGCAGCGTTGAAGGACTAGCGACGAGTGCAGATACGCAGTATTTT. This encodes CSVEGLATSADTQYF.

This clone was detected a few times. The chain employs TRBV5-6 and TRBJ2-5; D is unclear. Germline CDR1 SGHDT, CDR2 YYEEEE. V shed 0 bases and J shed 3 bases, with 3 bases lying between them. The CDR3 consists of 12 residues. In nucleotides, the CDR3 is TGTGCCAGCAGCTTGGTGGAAGAGACCCAGTACTTC. This codes for CASSLVEETQYF.

This rearrangement joins TRBV7-2 to TRBJ2-7, with 7 bases matching TRBD2. Looked up from germline, CDR1 is SGHTA and CDR2 is FQGNSA. The CDR3 runs 15 residues. Unmatched junction bases numbered 3, after V lost 1 base and J lost 0 bases. CDR3 bases: TGTGCCAGCAGCTTAGTCGGGGGGTTCTCCTACGAGCAGTACGTC. Protein: CASSLVGGFSYEQYV.

The rearrangement joins TRBV12-5 to TRBJ2-7; no reliable D call. Trimming removed 6 bases at V and 2 bases at J, with 8 bases between. The CDR3 length is 12 residues. CDR1 and CDR2 (germline): LGHNT, FRNRAP. The CDR3 nucleotides read TGTGCTAGTGGCCCAGACCCCTACGAGCAGTACGTC. Translating gives CASGPDPYEQYV.

This chain uses TRBV7-9 with TRBJ2-1; D is unresolved. Germline CDR1 and CDR2: SEHNR and FQNEAQ (reference sequence). The CDR3 contains 13 residues. Deletions cut 3 bases from V and 5 bases from J, with 8 bases between. The CDR3 reads CASSFSRHNEQFF. The CDR3 DNA follows: TGTGCCAGCAGCTTTAGCAGGCACAATGAGCAGTTCTTC.

V usage is TRBV27 and J usage is TRBJ2-1; D is undetermined. Trimming stripped 2 bases from V and 3 bases from J, with 11 bases between. Germline-derived CDR1 and CDR2 are MNHEY and SMNVEV (reference sequence). The length of the CDR3 is 15 residues. The DNA of the CDR3 is TGTGCCAGCAGTTTAAAACCGTCCGGCTACAATGAGCAGTTCTTC. Translation gives CASSLKPSGYNEQFF.

This clone was counted only a few times. V and J are TRBV5-6 and TRBJ2-7, with a tentative D call TRBD1 (6 bases). The length of the CDR3 is 17 residues. Trimming took 3 bases from V and 1 from J, leaving 20 bases between them. Germline loops: CDR1 SGHDT, CDR2 YYEEEE. In nucleotides, the CDR3 is TGTGCCAGCAGCTCTTTCAGGGGTATGATAAGGTCCTACGAGCAGTACTTC. Translated, it gives CASSSFRGMIRSYEQYF.

V usage is TRBV11-2 and J usage is TRBJ2-3, with D possibly TRBD2 on 6 matching bases. The V gene lost 5 bases and the J gene lost 3 bases, with 15 bases spanning the gap. The CDR3 spans 15 residues. From germline, CDR1 is SGHAT and CDR2 FQNNGV. The CDR3: CASSVAGLLTDTQYF. The DNA for the CDR3 is TGTGCCAGCAGCGTGGCGGGGCTATTGACAGATACGCAGTATTTT.

This chain links TRBV27 with TRBJ2-3, with D possibly matching TRBD2 (6 bases). V was trimmed by 5 bases and J by 2 bases, leaving 23 bases between them. Per germline, CDR1 MNHEY and CDR2 SMNVEV (reference sequence). The CDR3 is 18 residues long. The CDR3 DNA follows: TGTGCCAGCAGTACAAGATTGGGACTCCGACGTTACACAGATACGCAGTATTTT. This translates into CASSTRLGLRRYTDTQYF.

Only one count was recorded for this clone. V usage is TRBV28 and J usage is TRBJ2-4; D is possibly TRBD2 (6 bases). The CDR3 sequence is 13 residues long. The V gene's germline CDR1 is MDHEN and CDR2 SYDVKM. With 10 bases removed from V and 1 base from J, the gap between germline ends came to 11 bases. The CDR3 region is CATNREAKNIQYF. The CDR3 DNA follows: TGTGCCACCAACCGGGAGGCCAAAAACATTCAGTACTTC.

V usage is TRBV2 and J usage is TRBJ1-1; no firm D call. The CDR3 consists of 13 residues. Germline V gene data show CDR1 as SNHLY and CDR2 as FYNNEI. CDR3 sequence (DNA): TGTGTGAGCAGAGGGCAGTCGAACACTGAAGCTTTCTTT. Protein product: CVSRGQSNTEAFF.

The chain links TRBV27 to TRBJ2-7; 7 bases match TRBD1. The CDR3 contains 16 residues. J gave up 6 bases and V 5 bases, and 16 bases lay outside the gene matches. The germline V gene encodes CDR1 MNHEY and CDR2 SMNVEV (reference sequence). The CDR3 sequence: CASSPQDRARWGEQYF. The CDR3 nucleotides are TGTGCCAGCAGTCCCCAAGACAGGGCGCGTTGGGGCGAGCAGTACTTC.

The chain carries TRBV18 and TRBJ2-7, with 7 nucleotides matching TRBD1. Germline lookup yields CDR1 KGHSH and CDR2 LQKENI. The J segment lost 5 bases and the V segment lost 6 bases, leaving 10 bases of the junction unmatched. This CDR3 is 14 amino acids long. CDR3 sequence reads: CASSPALGQNEQYF. CDR3 nucleotide sequence: TGTGCCAGCTCCCCAGCCTTGGGACAGAACGAGCAGTACTTC.

This chain uses TRBV5-4 with TRBJ2-5, with 9 bases fitting TRBD1. The CDR3 has 14 residues. In germline, CDR1 is SGHNT, CDR2 YYREEE (reference sequence). V shed 9 bases and J 5 bases; nucleotides not matched to a gene: 11. The CDR3 DNA reads TGTGCCATCGCACGGGACAGGGTAAAGGAGACCCAGTACTTC. Translated: CAIARDRVKETQYF.

The table lists this clone with a count of one. In the same sample, other DNA sequences code for this CDR3. The rearrangement joins TRBV12-3 or TRBV12-4 to TRBJ2-1; no clear D gene. The germline V and J ends were trimmed by 5 bases and 7 bases, with 6 bases remaining between them. The CDR3 consists of 11 residues. The CDR3, as DNA: TGTGCCAGCAGTCCGAGGAATGAGCAGTTCTTC. Translated, it gives CASSPRNEQFF.

This chain uses TRBV19 with TRBJ1-2; D ambiguous. Germline values: CDR1 LNHDA, CDR2 SQIVND (reference sequence). The ends were cut back, 7 bases at V and 4 bases at J, with 22 bases in the middle. The CDR3 covers 16 residues. CDR3 in amino acids: CASTNYLQVEIYGYTF. CDR3 bases: TGTGCCAGTACCAATTACCTCCAGGTGGAGATCTATGGCTACACCTTC.

The rearrangement links TRBV15 to TRBJ2-5; D gene unclear. The germline V gene encodes CDR1 LNHNV and CDR2 YYDKDF (reference sequence). The CDR3 extends over 16 amino acids. V was trimmed by 3 bases and J by 1 base, leaving 15 bases between them. CDR3 amino acids: CATSRGPTIFQETQYF. The CDR3 DNA follows: TGTGCCACCAGCAGGGGCCCGACAATATTCCAAGAGACCCAGTACTTC.

The genes are TRBV4-2 and TRBJ2-2; TRBD1 might be the D (6 bases). Germline V gene lookup returns CDR1 LGHNA and CDR2 YNFKEQ. This CDR3 is built from 16 residues. The germline V and J ends were trimmed by 7 bases and 4 bases, with 19 bases remaining between them. The CDR3 nucleotides read TGTGCCAGCACCCTCAAGAGGGTGGGGGCCACCGGGGAGCTGTTTTTT. Its translation is CASTLKRVGATGELFF.

The chain carries TRBV19 and TRBJ2-1; 9 bases are shared with TRBD2. With 5 bases clipped from V and 6 bases from J, the junction kept 5 bases outside the gene matches. From germline, CDR1 is LNHDA and CDR2 SQIVND (reference sequence). CDR3 length: 14 residues. CDR3 residues: CASSVAGGVNEQFF. CDR3 bases: TGTGCCAGTAGTGTGGCGGGAGGGGTCAATGAGCAGTTCTTC.

V usage is TRBV9 and J usage is TRBJ2-3, with a weak D call TRBD2 (5 bases). Germline CDR1 SGDLS, CDR2 YYNGEE. The CDR3 runs to 13 residues. Trimming shortened V by 5 bases and J by 0 bases, and 7 bases separated the two germline ends. DNA of the CDR3: TGTGCCAGCAGAGCGGCTAGCACAGATACGCAGTATTTT. Its protein is CASRAASTDTQYF.